These T cell receptor beta chains were read from a single sample in a study of OX40 agonist ivuxolimab in advanced cancers. Sequenced by immunoSEQ multiplex PCR; TCRdb stores in-frame clones only, minus some. The sample records around 50,000 clones, 84% being singletons. The sequenced sample was CD4+ or CD8+ T cells sorted from blood, obtained in a trial of the OX40 agonist ivuxolimab. The receptors shown here come from an adult with an advanced solid tumor such as melanoma, head and neck, liver or kidney cancer. The CDR3 runs from the conserved cysteine through the conserved F or W. Fields, in order: D gene, V gene, clone size, J gene, CDR3 DNA, CDR3 protein. D genes are given only for firm matches. The size of a clone is reported for some rows only, either as once, few or many, or as a class for expanded clones.

>-|TRBV19|few|TRBJ2-7
TGTGCCAGTAGTATTAGGTCCGGGATCTACGAGCAGTACTTC
CASSIRSGIYEQYF
>TRBD2|TRBV7-7|-|TRBJ2-6
TGTGCCAGCAGCGACCTCTCCGGGACTAGGGTGGGAGGGGCCAACGTCCTGACTTTC
CASSDLSGTRVGGANVLTF
>TRBD2|TRBV5-1|-|TRBJ2-1
TGCGCCAGCGCGACTACTAGCGGGAGAACCTACAATGAGCAGTTCTTC
CASATTSGRTYNEQFF
>TRBD2|TRBV28|-|TRBJ2-2
TGTGCCAGCAGTGGAGCGGGAGGGATGAACACCGGGGAGCTGTTTTTT
CASSGAGGMNTGELFF
>-|TRBV19|-|TRBJ2-6
TGTGCCAGTAGTATCCCAGGGGCAGCTACCTCTGGGGCCAACGTCCTGACTTTC
CASSIPGAATSGANVLTF
>-|TRBV28|once|TRBJ2-4
TGTGCCAGCAGTTCAGCGGACAGAGCCAAAAACATTCAGTACTTC
CASSSADRAKNIQYF
>-|TRBV21-1|-|TRBJ2-3
TGTGCCAGCAGCAACAGCCATGACGGGGGCACAGATACGCAGTATTTT
CASSNSHDGGTDTQYF
>-|TRBV19|-|TRBJ1-1
TGTGCCACCCGAAAACCCCAGGGGACTACTGAAGCTTTCTTT
CATRKPQGTTEAFF
>TRBD2|TRBV5-1|few|TRBJ2-7
TGCGCCAGCAGCCTATCTAGCGGGGCTACCTACGAGCAGTACTTC
CASSLSSGATYEQYF
>-|TRBV28|-|TRBJ2-3
TGTGCCAGCAGTTATAGCGGTCGCACAGATACGCAGTATTTT
CASSYSGRTDTQYF
>TRBD1|TRBV19|-|TRBJ1-5
TGTGCCAGTACGAAGGCAGGGGGACAGAAAAATCAGACGCCCCAGCATTTT
CASTKAGGQKNQTPQHF
>-|TRBV7-2|-|TRBJ2-3
TGTGCCAGCAGCCTAACCTCGTTGTACACGCAGTATTTT
CASSLTSLYTQYF
>-|TRBV19|-|TRBJ1-5
TGTGCCAGTAGTATGTGGCAGAGAGTCAATCAGCCCCAGCATTTT
CASSMWQRVNQPQHF
>TRBD1|TRBV7-9|-|TRBJ2-7
TGTGCCAGCAGCCCTTTAGGGACAGTTCCAAGCTACGAGCAGTACTTC
CASSPLGTVPSYEQYF
>-|TRBV28|once|TRBJ2-1
TGTGCCAGCAGTTCCCCGGGCGGGGCCGACTACAATGAGCAGTTCTTC
CASSSPGGADYNEQFF
>-|TRBV6-5|-|TRBJ1-2
TGTGCCAGCAAAAGGATGGGGGGTGGCTACACCTTC
CASKRMGGGYTF
>-|TRBV7-9|few|TRBJ2-5
TGTGCCAGCAGCTATGGGGGCAGGTCAGACCAAGAGACCCAGTACTTC
CASSYGGRSDQETQYF
>TRBD1|TRBV11-1|-|TRBJ2-7
TGTGCCAGCAGCTCAGTTAGAAGATCACAGGGGTTCGGGTACGAGCAGTACTTC
CASSSVRRSQGFGYEQYF
>-|TRBV5-1|-|TRBJ2-7
TGCGCCAGCAGCTTGGCCGGGCTCAACGAGCAGTACTTC
CASSLAGLNEQYF
>-|TRBV29-1|-|TRBJ2-3
TGCAGCGTTGAAGGCAGGATAGATACGCAGTATTTT
CSVEGRIDTQYF
>-|TRBV19|once|TRBJ1-5
TGTGCCAGTAGTATGGACAGCGGCAATCAGCCCCAGCATTTT
CASSMDSGNQPQHF
>-|TRBV2|-|TRBJ2-5
TGTGCCAGCCTTTCCGGGACTTACGAAGAGACCCAGTACTTC
CASLSGTYEETQYF
>-|TRBV27|-|TRBJ1-6
TGTGCCAGCAATACGTATAATTCACCCCTCCACTTT
CASNTYNSPLHF
>-|TRBV28|-|TRBJ1-2
TGTGCCAGCAGTTCCTATCCCGGCTATGGCTACACCTTC
CASSSYPGYGYTF
>-|TRBV6-1|-|TRBJ1-1
TGTGCCAGCAGTCCCAAAAGCCAGGGACGGACTGAAGCTTTCTTT
CASSPKSQGRTEAFF
>-|TRBV11-2|-|TRBJ1-1
TGTGCCAGCAGCTTAGGATTGGGGGGGATCGTTGAAGCTTTCTTT
CASSLGLGGIVEAFF
>-|TRBV7-9|-|TRBJ2-7
TGTGCCAGCAGCTTTGTGACGGGCTTAAGCTCCTACGAGCAGTACTTC
CASSFVTGLSSYEQYF
>-|TRBV19|-|TRBJ2-7
TGTGCCAGTAGTACGCAGGGGGAGGCCTACGAGCAGTACTTC
CASSTQGEAYEQYF
>-|TRBV6-6|-|TRBJ2-7
TGTGCCAGCGGGGGACCCTACGAGCAGTACTTC
CASGGPYEQYF
>-|TRBV7-2|once|TRBJ2-3
TGTGCCAGCAGCTTAGCAACAGATACGCAGTATTTT
CASSLATDTQYF
>TRBD2|TRBV10-3|-|TRBJ2-7
TGTGCCATCAGTGGCGGGGGGTCTTCCTACGAGCAGTACTTC
CAISGGGSSYEQYF